Sequencing of this T cell receptor (beta chain) was carried out in a study of identical twins' blood T cells (dated by TCRdb to 2012 to 2015). Broadly, across the study: The 12 libraries, six for the alpha chain and six for the beta chain, together yielded some 49 million Illumina reads. To assess how genetics influences repertoire formation, the study used next-generation sequencing to compare the TCR alpha and beta chain repertoires of three pairs of monozygous twins.

The CDR3 goes from the cysteine to the phenylalanine over 13 residues. Only the CDR3 DNA is retained, 39 bases long and in frame from the first base. CDR1 DFQATT and CDR2 SNEGSKA are derived from the germline V gene (reference sequence). A word on this clonotype: What antigen it recognizes has not been identified. One end of the junction is discordant with germline, which a read error may explain.

The library was produced with 5' RACE. These reads were obtained on an Illumina Genome Analyzer IIx. To prepare the RNA-based TCR cDNA libraries, a previously described protocol was followed, with several modifications. To prevent cross-contamination, sample-specific barcodes were introduced on both ends of each TCR cDNA library during cDNA synthesis and amplification. As for how the authors treated the data: Each library contained about 2 to 4 million CDR3-containing reads, and somewhere between about 95,000 and nearly 500,000 clonotypes were identified for each individual. Reads with improper barcode index combinations were discarded, and clonesets were then built for each library with the MiTCR software. During the assembly of CDR3 clonotypes by MiTCR, low-quality reads were filtered or rescued and PCR and sequencing errors were corrected. Artificial out-of-frame clonotypes were removed by being mapped to in-frame sequences, with one indel in the CDR3 allowed. To measure how similar V and J gene usage was between donors, Jensen-Shannon divergence was divided by mean entropy. TCRdb reprocessed the public reads (quality trimming at Q25 with fastp, clone calling with MiXCR) and kept in-frame beta chains. Entries are consolidated by CDR3 protein sequence, retaining the most common genes and DNA. The V and J calls shown here were made by TCRdb, not taken from the authors' results. Counted in this sample were 350,000 to 400,000 distinct CDR3 sequences; over 25% of them appeared once. Roughly 6.1% of the sample is taken by the ten largest.

Study-wide findings and limitations: Environmental influences could not be excluded as an explanation for twin similarity, since twins were reared together. V gene usage was reported to be markedly more similar within twin pairs than between unrelated donors, even among non-selected out-of-frame TCRbeta clonotypes. Among the most abundant TCRbeta clonotypes, each donor shared more CDR3 sequences with her twin than with unrelated donors. The count of CDR3 clonotypes shared by two donors depended mainly on the product of the two donors' cloneset sizes, and twins did not clearly depart from this trend. Validation by independent studies was stated to be required for the proposed role of the TCRalpha J segment in MHC recognition during thymic selection.

Six healthy women forming three monozygous twin pairs were used as donors. Each of the three twin pairs had been raised together, and the twins in each pair were thought likely to have encountered the same infectious agents and vaccines. RNA was isolated from peripheral blood mononuclear cells and used to prepare TCR cDNA libraries. The material sequenced was PBMCs. The receptor comes from a woman between 18 and 50 years old in good health. Recombination connected TRBV20-1 to TRBJ1-1; no confident D gene assignment can be made. The DNA reads as follows: TGCAGTGCTAGAGATCGAGAAAACAGTGAAGCTTTCTTT. Its coded protein is CSARDRENSEAFF.